These T cell receptor beta chains were read from a single sample in a study of PD-L1 blockade in urothelial cancer. The table came from immunoSEQ multiplex PCR; TCRdb's copy has only in-frame clones and leaves some out. The sample lists 90,000 to 120,000 clones; 91% were seen once. Sequences were derived from PBMCs, sampled around atezolizumab (anti-PD-L1) treatment. The source of these receptors is a woman aged 80 or over with urothelial cancer. The CDR3 runs from the conserved cysteine through the conserved F or W. Fields, in order: D gene, clone size, V gene, J gene, CDR3 DNA, CDR3 protein. D genes are given only for firm matches. Clone size, where shown, is once, few, many, or a class for clones that have expanded.

d_gene: TRBD1; abundance: NA; v_gene: TRBV6-5; j_gene: TRBJ1-2; CDR3nt: TGTGCCAGCACCTTAGGACAGGGGAGAAACTATGGCTACACCTTC; CDR3aa: CASTLGQGRNYGYTF
d_gene: TRBD1; abundance: NA; v_gene: TRBV7-2; j_gene: TRBJ2-1; CDR3nt: TGTGCCAGCAGCCTCCAGACAGGGAGCTCCTACAATGAGCAGTTCTTC; CDR3aa: CASSLQTGSSYNEQFF
d_gene: NA; abundance: NA; v_gene: TRBV7-3; j_gene: TRBJ2-1; CDR3nt: TGTGCCAGCAGCTTGGGTACAGGGTACAATGAGCAGTTCTTC; CDR3aa: CASSLGTGYNEQFF
d_gene: NA; abundance: NA; v_gene: TRBV19; j_gene: TRBJ1-5; CDR3nt: TGTGCCAGTAGTATGTCAGGGGTCGGCAATCAGCCCCAGCATTTT; CDR3aa: CASSMSGVGNQPQHF
d_gene: NA; abundance: NA; v_gene: TRBV5-8; j_gene: TRBJ1-3; CDR3nt: TGTGCCAGCAGCTTGTACCCTCCGAGCGGCTCTGGAAACACCATATATTTT; CDR3aa: CASSLYPPSGSGNTIYF
d_gene: NA; abundance: NA; v_gene: TRBV28; j_gene: TRBJ1-3; CDR3nt: TGTGCCAGCGGACAGTTGTGGAACACCATATATTTT; CDR3aa: CASGQLWNTIYF
d_gene: NA; abundance: NA; v_gene: TRBV10-1; j_gene: TRBJ2-3; CDR3nt: TGCGCCAGCAGTGATTATCCCGTCGGCACAGATACGCAGTATTTT; CDR3aa: CASSDYPVGTDTQYF
d_gene: NA; abundance: NA; v_gene: TRBV6-5; j_gene: TRBJ2-7; CDR3nt: TGTGCCAGCAGTTACCCGGGAAGCTACGAGCAGTACTTC; CDR3aa: CASSYPGSYEQYF
d_gene: TRBD2; abundance: NA; v_gene: TRBV19; j_gene: TRBJ2-2; CDR3nt: TGTGCCAGTATGCGGGAGCGTACCACCGGGGAGCTGTTTTTT; CDR3aa: CASMRERTTGELFF
d_gene: NA; abundance: NA; v_gene: TRBV28; j_gene: TRBJ2-7; CDR3nt: TGTGCCACCAACAGCCCCGGCCGCCGGACCGTCGGAGGGCAGTACTTC; CDR3aa: CATNSPGRRTVGGQYF
d_gene: NA; abundance: NA; v_gene: TRBV6-5; j_gene: TRBJ2-2; CDR3nt: TGTGCCAGCAGGGAGGCTCCCGGGGAGCTGTTTTTT; CDR3aa: CASREAPGELFF
d_gene: NA; abundance: NA; v_gene: TRBV11-3; j_gene: TRBJ2-6; CDR3nt: TGTGCCAGCAGCTTAGGAGGGACGCGGGGCTCTGGGGCCAACGTCCTGACTTTC; CDR3aa: CASSLGGTRGSGANVLTF
d_gene: NA; abundance: NA; v_gene: TRBV11-2; j_gene: TRBJ1-1; CDR3nt: TGTGCCAGCAGCTTAGAGCCGCGGACTGAAGCTTTCTTT; CDR3aa: CASSLEPRTEAFF
d_gene: NA; abundance: NA; v_gene: TRBV9; j_gene: TRBJ2-2; CDR3nt: TGTGCCAGCAGCGTAGGACTAGCTACCCAGGGGGGGGAGCTGTTTTTT; CDR3aa: CASSVGLATQGGELFF
d_gene: NA; abundance: few; v_gene: TRBV5-5; j_gene: TRBJ1-5; CDR3nt: TGTGCCAGCAGCCCGAGTGCGGGGGTGAGCAATCAGCCCCAGCATTTT; CDR3aa: CASSPSAGVSNQPQHF
d_gene: NA; abundance: NA; v_gene: TRBV4-2; j_gene: TRBJ2-1; CDR3nt: TGTGCCAGCAGCTCCTACGGGTATGAGCAGTTCTTC; CDR3aa: CASSSYGYEQFF
d_gene: NA; abundance: NA; v_gene: TRBV6-1; j_gene: TRBJ1-2; CDR3nt: TGTGCCAGCCACGGACAGAACTATGGCTACACCTTC; CDR3aa: CASHGQNYGYTF
d_gene: TRBD1; abundance: NA; v_gene: TRBV10-3; j_gene: TRBJ2-1; CDR3nt: TGTGCCATCAGCCCCGACAGGGACGGGAACAATGAGCAGTTCTTC; CDR3aa: CAISPDRDGNNEQFF
d_gene: TRBD1; abundance: NA; v_gene: TRBV18; j_gene: TRBJ2-7; CDR3nt: TGTGCCAGCTCACCGACCGGGACAGCCTATCCCTACGAGCAGTACTTC; CDR3aa: CASSPTGTAYPYEQYF
d_gene: NA; abundance: few; v_gene: TRBV7-9; j_gene: TRBJ2-7; CDR3nt: TGTGCCAGCAGCCGGGCCTACGAGCAGTACTTC; CDR3aa: CASSRAYEQYF
d_gene: NA; abundance: NA; v_gene: TRBV4-2; j_gene: TRBJ2-1; CDR3nt: TGTGCCAGCAGCCAAGAGGGTACAGGTGAGCAGTTCTTC; CDR3aa: CASSQEGTGEQFF
d_gene: NA; abundance: NA; v_gene: TRBV27; j_gene: TRBJ2-2; CDR3nt: TGTGCCAGCAGTTTAGGGCTCCGTCCCCGGGAGCTGTTTTTT; CDR3aa: CASSLGLRPRELFF
d_gene: NA; abundance: NA; v_gene: TRBV7-9; j_gene: TRBJ2-7; CDR3nt: TGTGCCAGCAGCCCCGCCCGAGCCGCCTCCTACGAGCAGTACTTC; CDR3aa: CASSPARAASYEQYF
d_gene: TRBD2; abundance: NA; v_gene: TRBV30; j_gene: TRBJ2-7; CDR3nt: TGTGCCTGCCATGGGACTAGCGGGATATACGAGCAGTACTTC; CDR3aa: CACHGTSGIYEQYF
d_gene: TRBD1; abundance: NA; v_gene: TRBV28; j_gene: TRBJ2-7; CDR3nt: TGTGCCAGCAGTTTCACGACAGGGGCCTACGAGCAGTACTTC; CDR3aa: CASSFTTGAYEQYF
d_gene: NA; abundance: NA; v_gene: TRBV28; j_gene: TRBJ2-1; CDR3nt: TGTGCCAGCAGTTTATTGGGGAGACCCTCCTCGTTCGGTGAGCAGTTCTTC; CDR3aa: CASSLLGRPSSFGEQFF
d_gene: NA; abundance: NA; v_gene: TRBV27; j_gene: TRBJ2-7; CDR3nt: TGTGCCAGCAGTTTATCGAAACAGAACTCCTACGAGCAGTACTTC; CDR3aa: CASSLSKQNSYEQYF
d_gene: NA; abundance: NA; v_gene: TRBV10-3; j_gene: TRBJ2-3; CDR3nt: TGTGCCATCAACGTACAGGGTGGAGGCACAGATACGCAGTATTTT; CDR3aa: CAINVQGGGTDTQYF
d_gene: NA; abundance: NA; v_gene: TRBV5-1; j_gene: TRBJ2-1; CDR3nt: TGCGCCAGCTCGGACTATTACAATGAGCAGTTCTTC; CDR3aa: CASSDYYNEQFF
d_gene: NA; abundance: NA; v_gene: TRBV7-3; j_gene: TRBJ2-4; CDR3nt: TGTGCCAGCAGCTCCCAGGGGGGCCTCAAAAACATTCAGTACTTC; CDR3aa: CASSSQGGLKNIQYF
d_gene: NA; abundance: once; v_gene: TRBV6-6; j_gene: TRBJ1-1; CDR3nt: TGTGCCAGCAAGGTGGGGGCAGGTTCTCCGGACACTGAAGCTTTCTTT; CDR3aa: CASKVGAGSPDTEAFF
d_gene: NA; abundance: NA; v_gene: TRBV6-1; j_gene: TRBJ2-7; CDR3nt: TGTGCCTGCCGGACAGTAAGCTCCTACGAGCAGTACTTC; CDR3aa: CACRTVSSYEQYF
d_gene: NA; abundance: once; v_gene: TRBV10-3; j_gene: TRBJ2-1; CDR3nt: TGTGCCATCAGTGCTGGCGCGGAGCACTACAATGAGCAGTTCTTC; CDR3aa: CAISAGAEHYNEQFF
d_gene: TRBD2; abundance: NA; v_gene: TRBV20-1; j_gene: TRBJ2-7; CDR3nt: TGCAGTGCTCCCACTAGCGGCGAGCAGTACTTC; CDR3aa: CSAPTSGEQYF
d_gene: TRBD1; abundance: NA; v_gene: TRBV13; j_gene: TRBJ1-1; CDR3nt: TGTGCCAGCAGCCAGAGACAGGGCGCGAACAGGCTGAACACTGAAGCTTTCTTT; CDR3aa: CASSQRQGANRLNTEAFF
d_gene: NA; abundance: NA; v_gene: TRBV20-1; j_gene: TRBJ1-4; CDR3nt: TGCAGTGCGAGGGTAGGGGAAAAACTGTTTTTT; CDR3aa: CSARVGEKLFF
d_gene: NA; abundance: NA; v_gene: TRBV14; j_gene: TRBJ2-6; CDR3nt: TGTGCCAGCAGCCAACTAAGAGCGACTACGCGGGGGGCCAACGTCCTGACTTTC; CDR3aa: CASSQLRATTRGANVLTF
d_gene: NA; abundance: NA; v_gene: TRBV5-5; j_gene: TRBJ2-4; CDR3nt: TGTGCCAGCAGCTCCGGGACTGAGATTGACATTCAGTACTTC; CDR3aa: CASSSGTEIDIQYF
d_gene: TRBD1; abundance: NA; v_gene: TRBV19; j_gene: TRBJ1-5; CDR3nt: TGTGCCAGTAGTGTTCAGGGGGTGAGAAATCAGCCCCAGCATTTT; CDR3aa: CASSVQGVRNQPQHF
d_gene: NA; abundance: NA; v_gene: TRBV6-5; j_gene: TRBJ1-1; CDR3nt: TGTGCCAGCGCAATTCAGGGTTTAAGCACTGAAGCTTTCTTT; CDR3aa: CASAIQGLSTEAFF
d_gene: NA; abundance: NA; v_gene: TRBV28; j_gene: TRBJ1-1; CDR3nt: TGTGCCAGCAGGGGCCAGTTGAGCACTGAAGCTTTCTTT; CDR3aa: CASRGQLSTEAFF
d_gene: TRBD1; abundance: NA; v_gene: TRBV5-1; j_gene: TRBJ1-4; CDR3nt: TGCGCCAGCAGCCGACAGGGGAAGGACGAAAAACTGTTTTTT; CDR3aa: CASSRQGKDEKLFF